This record concerns one T cell receptor (beta chain) sequence. The sample comes from a study of blood T cell repertoires in COVID-19. The wider study: The United States, Italy and Spain provided the acute and convalescent COVID-19 samples. The cDNA or gDNA used as material had been derived from T cells, B-cell-depleted T cells, or PBMCs.

CDR1 and CDR2 (germline): MDHEN, SYDVKM. This CDR3 has 16 amino acids. After removal of 6 bases from V and 5 bases from J, the junction contained 14 bases not matched to a gene. The table came from immunoSEQ multiplex PCR; TCRdb's copy has only in-frame clones and leaves some out. The sample records 240,000 or so clones, around four fifths being singletons. The chain links TRBV28 to TRBJ2-5; TRBD1 matches 8 bases. The TCR originated in a woman at least 80 years old with acute or convalescent COVID-19. The sequencing input was peripheral blood. CDR3 coding DNA: TGTGCCAGCAGCCCATATCGGCAGGGGGCGATTGAGACCCAGTACTTC. It yields the protein CASSPYRQGAIETQYF.